The 19 T cell receptor beta chains below were found in one sample sequenced in a study of T cells after yellow fever vaccination. In TCRdb, the 5' RACE reads were re-called with MiXCR into one record per CDR3 protein. The profile shows about 260,000 distinct CDR3 sequences, about an eighth of them singletons. The material was CD4+ T cells sorted from PBMCs, obtained 45 days after the yellow fever booster vaccination. The source of these receptors is a man aged 25-45 years who received the YFV17D yellow fever vaccine.

This clonotype was counted a few times. The V gene is TRBV19, the J gene TRBJ2-3, with 8 bases matching TRBD1. The germline V gene encodes CDR1 LNHDA and CDR2 SQIVND (reference sequence). The V gene end was trimmed by 6 bases and the J gene end by 5 bases; junction bases not matched to a gene: 10. This CDR3 has 15 amino acids. The CDR3 sequence: CASSDRGRILDTQYF. Here the CDR3 DNA reads TGTGCCAGTAGCGACAGGGGCCGCATATTAGATACGCAGTATTTT. The full variable domain, with the rest looked up from reference TRBV19 and TRBJ2-3, is DGGITQSPKYLFRKEGQNVTLSCEQNLNHDAMYWYRQDPGQGLRLIYYSQIVNDFQKGDIAEGYSVSREKKESFPLTVTSAQKNPTAFYLCASSDRGRILDTQYFGPGTRLTVL.

V usage is TRBV5-1 and J usage is TRBJ2-7; TRBD2 might be the D (6 bases). Germline V gene sequence: CDR1 SGHRS, CDR2 YFSETQ. This CDR3 is 14 amino acids long. V was trimmed by 0 bases and J by 5 bases, leaving 12 bases between them. The CDR3 sequence: CASSLERESHEQYF. In DNA, the CDR3 is TGCGCCAGCAGCTTGGAACGGGAGTCCCACGAGCAGTACTTC.

In its sample, this clonotype was seen a few times. J is TRBJ2-7 and V is TRBV11-2; weak D call: TRBD1 (6 bases). V was cut by 5 bases and J by 7 bases, with 24 bases left in between. Looked up from germline, CDR1 is SGHAT and CDR2 is FQNNGV. The CDR3 length is 16 residues. CDR3 DNA: TGTGCCAGCAGCCCTCAGGGGCTTGGGATTACCGTAGAGCAGTACTTC. Translation: CASSPQGLGITVEQYF.

The gene calls are TRBV10-3 and TRBJ2-1; D not resolved. Trimming shortened V by 6 bases and J by 5 bases, and 5 bases separated the two germline ends. Germline assignment: CDR1 ENHRY and CDR2 SYGVKD. The CDR3 sequence is 11 residues long. The CDR3 DNA follows: TGTGCCATCAGCCGGGACAATGAGCAGTTCTTC. Its translation is CAISRDNEQFF.

This chain links TRBV27 with TRBJ2-2, with unresolved D. The V end lost 2 bases, the J end lost 0 bases, and 7 bases lay between the germline ends. The V gene's germline CDR1 is MNHEY and CDR2 SMNVEV (reference sequence). The CDR3 contains 15 residues. The CDR3 DNA sequence: TGTGCCAGCAGTTTAAGGGCAGCGAACACCGGGGAGCTGTTTTTT. Translating gives CASSLRAANTGELFF.

The V gene is TRBV29-1, the J gene TRBJ2-1, with D tentatively TRBD1 or TRBD2 (7 bases each). The CDR3 covers 13 residues. CDR1 is SQVTM, CDR2 ANQGSEA, per germline. V was clipped by 7 bases and J by 2 bases, with 12 bases between them. The CDR3 loop reads CSGGGQTYNEQFF. The CDR3 DNA reads as TGCAGCGGGGGGGGACAGACCTACAATGAGCAGTTCTTC.

The chain combines TRBV15 with TRBJ2-2; 9 nucleotides agree with TRBD2. The CDR3 runs 14 residues. J lost 2 bases, V lost 8 bases, and 3 bases had no gene match. CDR1 LNHNV and CDR2 YYDKDF come from the germline V gene (reference sequence). This CDR3 reads CATRTSENTGELFF. The CDR3 DNA is TGTGCCACCCGGACTAGCGAAAACACCGGGGAGCTGTTTTTT.

This chain uses TRBV29-1 with TRBJ2-1; D not certain. The CDR3 has 15 amino acids. With 7 bases removed from V and 9 bases from J, the gap between germline ends came to 25 bases. Germline CDR1 SQVTM, CDR2 ANQGSEA. The CDR3 DNA follows: TGCAGCGCCGCCCAACTGTCCCGCGCCTTCTCTGAGCAGTTCTTC. Amino acid sequence: CSAAQLSRAFSEQFF.

The genes are TRBV12-3 or TRBV12-4 and TRBJ2-7, with D perhaps TRBD2 (5 bases). The CDR3 sequence is 16 residues long. Trimming stripped 3 bases from V and 3 bases from J, with 18 bases between. CDR3 region: CASSFVSRSDYYEQYF. DNA of the CDR3: TGTGCCAGCAGTTTTGTGAGTCGGAGCGACTACTACGAGCAGTACTTC.

This clonotype was recorded a few times. This sequence joins TRBV7-2 and TRBJ2-2; no definite D call. The CDR3 is made up of 15 amino acids. The germline V gene has CDR1 SGHTA and CDR2 FQGNSA. Trimming removed 4 bases from V and 1 base from J, with 10 bases in between. CDR3: CASSSFSMNTGELFF. In DNA, the CDR3 is TGTGCCAGCAGCTCATTCAGTATGAACACCGGGGAGCTGTTTTTT.

The CDR3 nucleotides read TGTGCCAGCAGCTTATCGGCTAGCGGGAGGAGAGAGACCCAGTACTTC. Protein sequence: CASSLSASGRRETQYF. The chain recombines TRBV7-6 with TRBJ2-5, with 11 bases lining up with TRBD2. Trimming cost V 2 bases and J 4 bases; bases outside gene matches: 6. This CDR3 is built from 16 residues. From germline, CDR1 is SGHVS and CDR2 FNYEAQ.

The rearrangement joins TRBV18 to TRBJ2-5; no firm D call. This CDR3 has 11 residues. Between the trimmed V and J ends, which lost 4 bases and 7 bases, there was a span of 7 bases. Germline-derived CDR1 and CDR2 are KGHSH and LQKENI. CDR3 loop: CASSLDGTQYF. Here the CDR3 DNA reads TGTGCCAGCTCACTCGACGGGACCCAGTACTTC.

The chain has TRBV18 and TRBJ2-2; possibly TRBD2 for D (6 bases). This CDR3 is 16 amino acids long. Germline V gene lookup returns CDR1 KGHSH and CDR2 LQKENI. The V end was cut by 2 bases, the J end by 0 bases, with 10 bases between. The DNA for the CDR3 is TGTGCCAGCTCACCAGCGGGGACCTCGAACACCGGGGAGCTGTTTTTT. As protein: CASSPAGTSNTGELFF.

This clonotype was seen only a few times. This chain links TRBV6-5 with TRBJ2-7, with 14 bases aligning to TRBD2. The V and J ends lost 4 bases and 7 bases, in that order; junction bases with no gene match: 6. Per germline, CDR1 MNHEY and CDR2 SVGAGI. The CDR3 has 15 residues. CDR3 nucleotides: TGTGCCAGCAGTTTCCGACTAGCGGGAGGGGGAGAGCAGTACTTC. It is translated as CASSFRLAGGGEQYF.

This clonotype occurred many times. J is TRBJ1-2 and V is TRBV2; TRBD1 matches 7 bases. Germline assignment: CDR1 SNHLY and CDR2 FYNNEI. Trimming at V came to 7 bases and at J to 3 bases, leaving 2 bases not matched to a gene. This CDR3 spans 12 amino acids. DNA of the CDR3: TGTGCCAGCACAGGGGGATACTATGGCTACACCTTC. Translated, it gives CASTGGYYGYTF.

This clonotype came up a few times. V gene TRBV5-1 combines with J gene TRBJ2-7; 9 bases match TRBD1. In germline, CDR1 is SGHRS, CDR2 YFSETQ. Germline trimming cut 3 bases from V and 3 bases from J; bases unmatched to any gene: 4. This CDR3 has 14 amino acids. CDR3 nucleotide sequence: TGCGCCAGCAGCTCGGACAGGGGAGACTACGAGCAGTACTTC. Amino acid sequence: CASSSDRGDYEQYF.

V usage is TRBV5-1 and J usage is TRBJ2-5, with D possibly matching TRBD2 (5 bases). From germline, CDR1 is SGHRS and CDR2 YFSETQ. V was cut by 4 bases and J by 4 bases, with 17 bases left in between. The CDR3 is made up of 15 amino acids. CDR3 coding DNA: TGCGCCAGCAGCCCCCGTGGGTGGGAGTTAGAGACCCAGTACTTC. Translation gives CASSPRGWELETQYF.

This clonotype was detected only a few times. The V call is TRBV12-3 or TRBV12-4, the J call TRBJ2-1; perhaps TRBD2 as D (5 bases). V lost 5 bases and J 0 bases, leaving 17 bases between the germline ends. The CDR3 has 17 residues. CDR3 loop: CASSLPWPEDSYNEQFF. CDR3 nucleotide sequence: TGTGCCAGCAGTCTACCTTGGCCGGAGGACTCCTACAATGAGCAGTTCTTC.

This chain uses TRBV7-6 with TRBJ2-2, with TRBD2 identical over 15 bases. Germline CDR1 is SGHVS and CDR2 is FNYEAQ. J lost 4 bases, V lost 0 bases, and 3 bases had no gene match. The CDR3 runs to 18 residues. CDR3 loop: CASSLAGLAGGLTGELFF. Here the CDR3 DNA reads TGTGCCAGCAGCTTAGCGGGACTAGCGGGAGGCCTCACCGGGGAGCTGTTTTTT.